The 21 T cell receptor beta chains below were found in one sample sequenced in a study of human T cells and chemical hapten exposure. Time point described: patch test 2, 6 weeks after DPC sensitization. Treatment noted: therapeutic diphenylcyclopropenone sensitization with weekly scalp DPC. TCRdb reanalysed the RACE reads using MiXCR and keeps one entry per CDR3 protein. The sample shows tens of thousands of distinct CDR3 sequences, over 3% of them seen only once. The sequencing here drew on whole blood, taken in connection with sensitization to the hapten diphenylcyclopropenone (DPC). These receptors were obtained from a man aged 40-55 years with alopecia areata. Some clones in this sample may be carry-over from other donors' samples.

This clonotype showed up many times. The V and J genes are TRBV20-1 and TRBJ2-5; D unresolved. The CDR3 runs 14 residues. V lost 1 base and J lost 4, with 13 bases in between. Germline V CDR1 and CDR2: DFQATT, SNEGSKA (reference sequence). The CDR3 nucleotides read TGCAGTGCTAGAGGGAAAGTAAAGGTAGAGACCCAGTACTTC. It yields the protein CSARGKVKVETQYF.

Ten or more counts support this clonotype. The J gene is TRBJ1-4, the V gene TRBV12-3 or TRBV12-4; D might be TRBD1 (6 bases). The CDR3 runs 15 residues. Trimming shortened V by 6 bases and J by 2 bases, and 13 bases separated the two germline ends. The CDR3 spells CASRQRQVTNEKLFF. As DNA, the CDR3 is TGTGCCAGCAGACAGAGACAGGTCACTAATGAAAAACTGTTTTTT.

This clonotype was found many times. The chain uses TRBV15 and TRBJ2-7; tentatively, D is TRBD2 (5 bases). V was shortened by 3 bases and J by 3 bases, with 9 bases between the two germline ends. Germline V gene lookup returns CDR1 LNHNV and CDR2 YYDKDF (reference sequence). The CDR3 length is 13 residues. In DNA form, the CDR3 reads TGTGCCACCAGCAGCTCCCGGGGCTACGAGCAGTACTTC. Translating gives CATSSSRGYEQYF.

This clonotype was detected many times. V is TRBV29-1 and J is TRBJ2-7; no clear D gene. Germline V gene data show CDR1 as SQVTM and CDR2 as ANQGSEA. This CDR3 spans 12 amino acids. V gave up 4 bases and J gave up 0 bases, with 7 bases separating them. CDR3 coding DNA: TGCAGCGTTGCGGAGAGCTCCTACGAGCAGTACTTC. Translating it yields CSVAESSYEQYF.

At least ten counts were recorded for this clonotype. The chain carries TRBV20-1 and TRBJ2-3; possibly TRBD1 for D (5 bases). The CDR3 spans 14 residues. Trimming took off 6 bases at V and 0 bases at J, with 13 bases between the two ends. Germline V lookup: CDR1 DFQATT, CDR2 SNEGSKA (reference sequence). CDR3 region: CSAREGASTDTQYF. The CDR3 DNA reads as TGCAGTGCCAGGGAAGGGGCCAGCACAGATACGCAGTATTTT.

This clonotype has ten or more counts. The chain recombines TRBV3-1 with TRBJ2-2, with 10 bases aligning to TRBD2. J gave up 9 bases and V 2 bases, and 6 bases lay outside the gene matches. From germline, CDR1 is LGHDT and CDR2 YNNKEL (reference sequence). The CDR3 consists of 15 residues. The CDR3 loop reads CASSQSGRARRELFF. CDR3 bases: TGTGCCAGCAGCCAAAGCGGGAGGGCCCGAAGGGAGCTGTTTTTT. Filled out from reference TRBV3-1 and TRBJ2-2, the complete variable domain reads DTAVSQTPKYLVTQMGNDKSIKCEQNLGHDTMYWYKQDSKKFLKIMFSYNNKELIINETVPNRFSPKSPDKAHLNLHINSLELGDSAVYFCASSQSGRARRELFFGEGSRLTVL.

This clonotype was seen many times. The V gene is TRBV7-2, the J gene TRBJ2-3, with 7 positions matching TRBD2. Looked up from germline, CDR1 is SGHTA and CDR2 is FQGNSA. The V segment lost 2 bases and the J segment 5 bases; nucleotides outside the gene matches: 7. The length of the CDR3 is 15 residues. As DNA, the CDR3 is TGTGCCAGCAGCTTATCTAGCGGTGCGGGAGATACGCAGTATTTT. Its protein is CASSLSSGAGDTQYF.

This clonotype showed up many times. The CDR3 region is CASSRNPGTSGYEQYF. In DNA form, the CDR3 reads TGTGCCAGCAGCCGAAACCCGGGGACTAGCGGTTACGAGCAGTACTTC. The chain uses TRBV5-4 and TRBJ2-7, with TRBD2 identical over 11 bases. Germline V gene sequence: CDR1 SGHNT, CDR2 YYREEE (reference sequence). There are 16 residues in the CDR3. Trimming cost V 4 bases and J 4 bases; bases outside gene matches: 10.

As to this clonotype: A junction boundary mismatches the germline segment, possibly from a read error. This chain links TRBV19 with TRBJ2-1; 9 bases agree with TRBD1. CDR3 length: 15 amino acids. Germline loops: CDR1 LNHDA, CDR2 SQIVND (reference sequence). The CDR3 nucleotides are TGTGCCAATAGTTTCCGGGACAGGGTTGGGAATGAGCAGTTCTTC. Protein: CANSFRDRVGNEQFF.

This clonotype was detected many times. This chain connects TRBV2 to TRBJ1-5; 11 bases are shared with TRBD1. J gave up 3 bases and V 6 bases, and 7 bases lay outside the gene matches. Germline V CDR1 and CDR2: SNHLY, FYNNEI. The CDR3 runs 16 residues. The CDR3 coding sequence is TGTGCCAGCAGCGCGGACAGGGGGCATTACAATCAGCCCCAGCATTTT. Its translation: CASSADRGHYNQPQHF.

This clonotype was seen at least ten times. The chain combines TRBV7-6 with TRBJ2-5; D gene unclear. V was shortened by 6 bases and J by 4 bases, with 6 bases between the two germline ends. The CDR3 contains 11 residues. CDR1 and CDR2 from the germline V gene are SGHVS and FNYEAQ. Here the CDR3 DNA reads TGTGCCAGCAGAACCGGAGAGACCCAGTACTTC. It codes for CASRTGETQYF.

At least ten counts were recorded for this clonotype. V usage is TRBV28 and J usage is TRBJ2-5; D may match TRBD1 or TRBD2 (5 bases each). The CDR3 is made up of 14 amino acids. Trimming removed 6 bases at V and 1 base at J, with 12 bases between. CDR1 MDHEN and CDR2 SYDVKM come from the germline V gene. CDR3 bases: TGTGCCAGCAGCTACGTGGGGGTCCAAGAGACCCAGTACTTC. Translating it yields CASSYVGVQETQYF.

V and J are TRBV5-6 and TRBJ2-3; 8 positions match TRBD2. Germline V gene sequence: CDR1 SGHDT, CDR2 YYEEEE. The CDR3 is 15 amino acids. V gave up 2 bases and J gave up 4 bases; unmatched junction bases: 6. The chain's CDR3 is CASSFPSGSADTQYF. As DNA, the CDR3 is TGTGCCAGCAGCTTCCCCAGCGGGAGTGCAGATACGCAGTATTTT.

This clonotype occurred many times. The V and J genes are TRBV10-1 and TRBJ2-5, with 8 positions matching TRBD2. The V gene end was trimmed by 6 bases and the J gene end by 3 bases; junction bases not matched to a gene: 6. Germline CDR1 reads WNHNN; CDR2 reads SYGVQD (reference sequence). The CDR3 is 14 residues long. CDR3 protein: CASSLGRGKETQYF. The CDR3 DNA reads as TGCGCCAGCAGCCTCGGGAGGGGGAAAGAGACCCAGTACTTC.

This clonotype was detected many times. The chain couples TRBV12-3 or TRBV12-4 to TRBJ2-3; D may be TRBD2 (6 bases). The CDR3 has 16 residues. V was trimmed by 7 bases and J by 0 bases, leaving 17 bases between them. The CDR3 here is CASTTPRDSSTDTQYF. As DNA, the CDR3 is TGTGCCAGCACCACACCAAGGGACTCTAGCACAGATACGCAGTATTTT.

This clonotype showed up many times. V gene TRBV20-1 combines with J gene TRBJ2-4; TRBD2 is a possible D gene (5 bases). CDR1 and CDR2 from the germline V gene are DFQATT and SNEGSKA (reference sequence). V was cut by 3 bases and J by 11 bases, with 14 bases left in between. The length of the CDR3 is 12 residues. In DNA form, the CDR3 reads TGCAGTGCTAGCGCCTCGTCAGCGGTTCAGTACTTC. Translating it yields CSASASSAVQYF.

This clonotype counts as medium-sized. The chain couples TRBV7-9 to TRBJ2-3; TRBD2 matches 13 bases. Germline trimming cut 4 bases from V and 2 bases from J; bases unmatched to any gene: 12. Germline V CDR1 and CDR2: SEHNR, FQNEAQ (reference sequence). CDR3 length: 19 amino acids. In DNA form, the CDR3 reads TGTGCCAGCAGCTCGAGGACTAGCGGGAGTGGGGGACCCACAGATACGCAGTATTTT. It yields the protein CASSSRTSGSGGPTDTQYF.

This clonotype was counted ten times or more. The genes are TRBV14 and TRBJ1-3; D is uncertain. V lost 3 bases, J lost 4 bases, and 4 bases lay in between. CDR3 size: 12 residues. Germline V CDR1 and CDR2: SGHDN, FVKESK. The CDR3 reads CASSQQGNTIYF. The CDR3 coding sequence is TGTGCCAGCAGCCAGCAGGGAAACACCATATATTTT. Together with reference TRBV14 and TRBJ1-3, the CDR3 gives the full variable domain: EAGVTQFPSHSVIEKGQTVTLRCDPISGHDNLYWYRRVMGKEIKFLLHFVKESKQDESGMPNNRFLAERTGGTYSTLKVQPAELEDSGVYFCASSQQGNTIYFGEGSWLTVV.

This clonotype was observed many times. J is TRBJ1-4 and V is TRBV7-2; the D is unclear. The CDR3 length is 14 residues. V was pared by 6 bases and J by 4 bases, with 12 bases between. CDR1 and CDR2 from the germline V gene are SGHTA and FQGNSA. The CDR3 spells CASRLGSHNEKLFF. CDR3 nucleotides: TGTGCCAGCAGACTCGGGTCCCATAATGAAAAACTGTTTTTT.

Many counts were recorded for this clonotype. The chain combines TRBV28 with TRBJ1-5, with TRBD1 identical over 9 bases. CDR1 is MDHEN, CDR2 SYDVKM, per germline. The trim removed 5 bases at V and 2 bases at J, leaving 10 bases unmatched. The CDR3 length is 17 residues. The CDR3 protein is CASSVGQGNGGNQPQHF. CDR3 bases: TGTGCCAGCAGTGTAGGACAGGGGAACGGGGGCAATCAGCCCCAGCATTTT.

The table lists this clonotype with a few counts. The DNA for the CDR3 is TGCAGTGCCAGTCCGGGACTAGCGGGAGGCGATACGCAGTATTTT. It yields the protein CSASPGLAGGDTQYF. The V call is TRBV20-1, the J call TRBJ2-3, with 15 bases fitting TRBD2. CDR1 is DFQATT and CDR2 is SNEGSKA in the germline V gene (reference sequence). V gave up 6 bases and J gave up 6 bases; unmatched junction bases: 7. This CDR3 is 15 amino acids long.